The TCR beta chain under discussion was sequenced for a study of blood T cell repertoires in COVID-19. Study at large: Sites in the United States, Italy and Spain provided acute and convalescent COVID-19 samples. The analysed material was cDNA or gDNA that came from T cells, B-cell-depleted T cells, or PBMCs.

Authors' methods: Scientists estimated how many nucleated cells there were by amplifying reference gene primers. TCRdb's copy holds only in-frame clones and misses some; the assay was immunoSEQ multiplex PCR. Clonal size and the V and J genes are those of that table, whereas D and trimming came from the DNA. The repertoire holds 50,000 or so clones, with around three quarters as singletons. The sample taken for sequencing was peripheral blood. This clonotype originated in a man between 65 and 79 years old with acute or convalescent COVID-19.

CDR3 DNA: TGTGCCAGTAGCTTGGGCCCGAGCACAGATACGCAGTATTTT. The encoded protein is CASSLGPSTDTQYF. The gene calls are TRBV19 and TRBJ2-3, with D uncertain. Germline-derived CDR1 and CDR2 are LNHDA and SQIVND (reference sequence). The V and J ends lost 6 bases and 0 bases respectively, with 10 bases between them. This CDR3 has 14 amino acids.